What follows are 8 T cell receptor beta chains derived from one specimen sequenced in a study of cytomegalovirus exposure and HLA in healthy donors. A multiplex PCR was run with 60 Vbeta primers and 13 Jbeta primers. TCRdb keeps only in-frame clones here, not all; method: immunoSEQ multiplex PCR. The sample includes under 200,000 clones, around 82% of them seen just once. Sample: PBMCs. The receptor source for this set is a male donor in good health and CMV-seronegative.

The V and J genes are TRBV19 and TRBJ1-6, with 9 bases matching TRBD1. This CDR3 contains 15 residues. Looked up from germline, CDR1 is LNHDA and CDR2 is SQIVND (reference sequence). V was clipped by 5 bases and J by 13 bases; unmatched bases: 12. CDR3 loop: CASSALGQGSIPLHF. The CDR3 DNA follows: TGTGCCAGTAGTGCACTAGGACAGGGGTCCATCCCCCTCCACTTT.

The chain employs TRBV6-1 and TRBJ1-5; D might be TRBD1 (5 bases). The CDR3 is 13 amino acids. The V gene's germline CDR1 is MNHNS and CDR2 SASEGT. V was pared by 1 base and J by 9 bases, with 10 bases between. As DNA, the CDR3 is TGTGCCAGCAGTGAAGGGGGCGAATCGCCCCAGCATTTT. As protein: CASSEGGESPQHF.

J is TRBJ2-5 and V is TRBV25-1; TRBD1 is a possible D gene (6 bases). The J call is uncertain, as TRBJ2-7 better fits the DNA end. This CDR3 has 16 amino acids. The germline V gene has CDR1 MGHDK and CDR2 SYGVNS. CDR3 in amino acids: CASSDSPTGSAYEQYF. CDR3 coding DNA: TGTGCCAGCAGTGATTCCCCAACAGGGAGTGCCTACGAGCAGTACTTC.

The rearrangement joins TRBV10-3 to TRBJ1-6, with 7 bases lining up with TRBD1. The germline CDR1 and CDR2 sequences are ENHRY and SYGVKD. V lost 6 bases to trimming and J lost 5 bases; unmatched junction nucleotides: 10. CDR3 size: 16 residues. The CDR3 reads CAISLTGQKDNSPLHF. In DNA form, the CDR3 reads TGTGCCATCAGCTTAACGGGACAGAAAGATAATTCACCCCTCCACTTT.

The sample holds a few counts of this clone. The rearrangement joins TRBV7-8 to TRBJ1-1, with D hard to call. V lost 4 bases and J lost 0, with 6 bases in between. Germline CDR1 SGHVS, CDR2 FQNEAQ. The CDR3 length is 13 residues. The CDR3 reads CASSSRLNTEAFF. DNA of the CDR3: TGTGCCAGCAGCTCGAGGTTGAACACTGAAGCTTTCTTT.

The chain employs TRBV27 and TRBJ2-7, with 13 bases matching TRBD2. The CDR3 totals 17 residues. Germline values: CDR1 MNHEY, CDR2 SMNVEV (reference sequence). The J segment lost 6 bases and the V segment lost 3 bases, leaving 11 bases of the junction unmatched. DNA of the CDR3: TGTGCCAGCAGTTTCCTTAATGGACTAGCGGGAGCTAGCGAGCAGTACTTC. Encoded protein: CASSFLNGLAGASEQYF.

The chain links TRBV29-1 to TRBJ2-1, with 7 bases identical to TRBD1. With V trimmed by 4 bases and J by 9 bases, 12 bases remained unmatched. The CDR3 has 14 amino acids. CDR1 SQVTM and CDR2 ANQGSEA come from the germline V gene. CDR3 in amino acids: CSVARDSRRGEQFF. The CDR3 nucleotides read TGCAGCGTTGCTAGGGACAGTCGTCGGGGTGAGCAGTTCTTC.

The rearrangement uses TRBV6-5 and TRBJ1-4; TRBD1 matches 7 bases. CDR1 MNHEY and CDR2 SVGAGI come from the germline V gene. J was trimmed by 6 bases and V by 5 bases; bases with no gene match: 3. CDR3 length equals 13 residues. The CDR3 here is CASSRGPYEKLFF. CDR3 nucleotide sequence: TGTGCCAGCAGTAGGGGGCCCTATGAAAAACTGTTTTTT.